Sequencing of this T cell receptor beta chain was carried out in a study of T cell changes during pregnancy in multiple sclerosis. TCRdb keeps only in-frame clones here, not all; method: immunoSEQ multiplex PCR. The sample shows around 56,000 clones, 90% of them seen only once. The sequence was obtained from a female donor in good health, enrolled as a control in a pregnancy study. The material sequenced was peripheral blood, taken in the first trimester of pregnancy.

In nucleotides, the CDR3 is TGTGCCAGCAGCCCGGGACACGGATACGAGCAGTACTTC. It codes for CASSPGHGYEQYF. J is TRBJ2-7 and V is TRBV11-2; possible D gene TRBD1, 6 bases. The CDR3 length is 13 residues. V was clipped by 5 bases and J by 4 bases, with 12 bases between them. The germline gives CDR1 SGHAT, CDR2 FQNNGV.